Each of the 8 T cell receptor beta chains below was sequenced from the same sample in a study of blood T cell repertoires in COVID-19. Produced via immunoSEQ multiplex PCR; TCRdb's table is partial and in-frame only. The sample has some 110,000 clones; 84% are singletons. The material sequenced was peripheral blood. The receptor source for this set is a woman aged 60-75 years with acute or convalescent COVID-19.

J is TRBJ2-7 and V is TRBV7-3; tentative D call: TRBD1 (5 bases). Trimming shortened V by 2 bases and J by 3 bases, and 11 bases separated the two germline ends. Looked up from germline, CDR1 is SGHTA and CDR2 is FQGTGA. This CDR3 has 14 residues. CDR3 amino acids: CASSLQAGYYEQYF. The CDR3 nucleotides read TGTGCCAGCAGCTTACAGGCAGGGTACTACGAGCAGTACTTC.

This clone was picked up a small number of times. This chain uses TRBV4-2 with TRBJ2-2; 12 bases are shared with TRBD1. The CDR3 runs to 18 residues. The germline gives CDR1 LGHNA, CDR2 YNFKEQ. V dropped 3 bases and J dropped 3; count of bases not matched to a gene: 8. DNA of the CDR3: TGTGCCAGCAGCCACGATCTCCGGGACAGGGGGCACACCGGGGAGCTGTTTTTT. Translated: CASSHDLRDRGHTGELFF.

The chain couples TRBV7-6 to TRBJ2-7; D gene uncertain. Trimming pared 5 bases from V and 3 bases from J, leaving 11 bases between. From germline, CDR1 is SGHVS and CDR2 FNYEAQ. The CDR3 extends over 13 amino acids. CDR3 coding DNA: TGTGCCAGCAGCCCCACGGAGAACTACGAGCAGTACTTC. Translating it yields CASSPTENYEQYF.

The CDR3 bases are TGTGCCAGCAGCAAAAACACCAACTATAGCAATCAGCCCCAGCATTTT. It translates to CASSKNTNYSNQPQHF. The chain employs TRBV21-1 and TRBJ1-5. TRBV21-1 is flagged as a pseudogene. The CDR3 extends over 16 amino acids.

CDR3 nucleotide sequence: TGTGCCAGCAGCTTAGCGGACAGGGGGTTCCTTAGCTCCTATAATTCACCCCTCCACTTT. It specifies CASSLADRGFLSSYNSPLHF. The V and J genes are TRBV7-2 and TRBJ1-6; 10 bases are shared with TRBD1. Looked up from germline, CDR1 is SGHTA and CDR2 is FQGNSA. This CDR3 comprises 20 residues. Trimming took 0 bases from V and 0 from J; bases not matched to a gene: 8.

The chain combines TRBV10-1 with TRBJ2-6, with a tentative D call TRBD2 (7 bases). V shed 9 bases and J shed 0 bases, with 15 bases lying between them. Germline CDR1 reads WNHNN; CDR2 reads SYGVQD (reference sequence). This CDR3 is 16 amino acids long. The CDR3 DNA reads TGCGCCAGAGGGGGGGGGTTCAACTCTGGGGCCAACGTCCTGACTTTC. Translating it yields CARGGGFNSGANVLTF.

This rearrangement joins TRBV28 to TRBJ1-2, with 8 bases fitting TRBD1. Trimming removed 4 bases from V and 7 bases from J; junction bases left unmatched: 11. The CDR3 spans 15 residues. Germline V gene sequence: CDR1 MDHEN, CDR2 SYDVKM. The CDR3 spells CASSWLQGGVSGYTF. The CDR3, as DNA: TGTGCCAGCAGTTGGCTACAGGGGGGGGTTAGTGGCTACACCTTC.

Only a few counts were recorded for this clone. The chain has TRBV28 and TRBJ1-3; D call uncertain. Trimming left V 2 bases short and J 7 bases short, with 3 bases between. Germline assignment: CDR1 MDHEN and CDR2 SYDVKM. The CDR3 spans 11 residues. The CDR3 here is CASSLTNTIYF. The CDR3 nucleotides read TGTGCCAGCAGTTTAACTAACACCATATATTTT.